This is a list of T cell receptor beta chains from one sample in a study of blood T cell repertoires in COVID-19. Assay used: immunoSEQ multiplex PCR; TCRdb lists only in-frame clones, some missing. The table shows approximately 180,000 clones, with 88% occurring only once. The sequencing sample was made of peripheral blood. The receptors shown here come from a human donor in a cohort sampled during active COVID-19. Each CDR3 is given with its conserved first and last residue. A D gene is named only where the DNA matches it firmly. The size of a clone is reported for some rows only, either as once, few or many, or as a class for expanded clones.

TRBV2	TRBJ2-1	TRBD1	-	TGTGCCAGCAGACGGACAGGGGTAATATACAATGAGCAGTTCTTC	CASRRTGVIYNEQFF
TRBV7-9	TRBJ2-1	TRBD2	-	TGTGCCAGCAGCTTAGGCGGGAGCCCCAATGAGCAGTTCTTC	CASSLGGSPNEQFF
TRBV28	TRBJ2-7	TRBD2	-	TGTGCCAGCAGTCCCCAGGTAGCGGGCATATACGAGCAGTACTTC	CASSPQVAGIYEQYF
TRBV5-1	TRBJ2-5	TRBD1	-	TGCGCCAGCAGCTTGGTTGGGACAGGGGGCTTGGAGACCCAGTACTTC	CASSLVGTGGLETQYF
TRBV2	TRBJ2-7	-	-	TGTGCCAGCAGTGAATTTGGGGTTGGCGGGTCCTACGAGCAGTACTTC	CASSEFGVGGSYEQYF
TRBV9	TRBJ1-6	-	-	TGTGCCAGCAGCCTGACAGCCAACTATAATTCACCCCTCCACTTT	CASSLTANYNSPLHF
TRBV5-1	TRBJ2-2	TRBD1	-	TGCGCCAGCAGCTATACAGGGGTTAACACCGGGGAGCTGTTTTTT	CASSYTGVNTGELFF
TRBV6-6	TRBJ1-5	TRBD1	once	TGTGCCAGCAGGGGACAGGGGGCGAATCAGCCCCAGCATTTT	CASRGQGANQPQHF
TRBV5-1	TRBJ1-5	-	-	TGCGCCAGCAGCTTGCTTAGCAATCAGCCCCAGCATTTT	CASSLLSNQPQHF
TRBV4-3	TRBJ1-2	TRBD1	-	TGCGCCAGCAGCCAAGATGGGATAGGACAGGTGGGTCTCCGCTATGGCTACACCTTC	CASSQDGIGQVGLRYGYTF
TRBV2	TRBJ1-4	TRBD1	-	TGTGCCAGCAGTGCCAACAGGGGGCTTAATGAAAAACTGTTTTTT	CASSANRGLNEKLFF
TRBV11-2	TRBJ2-7	-	once	TGTGCCAGCAGCCCCCATGGAGGACCTTTTGAGCAGTACTTC	CASSPHGGPFEQYF
TRBV5-4	TRBJ2-3	-	-	TGTGCCAGCAGACTAGACTGGGCTGGTACGCAGTATTTT	CASRLDWAGTQYF
TRBV29-1	TRBJ1-1	-	-	TGCAGTGTCGTGGGGGGAAGGGACACTGAAGCTTTCTTT	CSVVGGRDTEAFF
TRBV30	TRBJ2-1	TRBD2	-	TGTGCCTGGCGGGCCGGGAGGGCAAATGAGCAGTTCTTC	CAWRAGRANEQFF
TRBV5-4	TRBJ2-6	TRBD2	-	TGTGCCAGCACCCGCGGGGGGGCTGGGGCCAACGTCCTGACTTTC	CASTRGGAGANVLTF
TRBV9	TRBJ1-4	-	-	TGTGCCAGCAGCGTAGGGGGCAGGAGTAATGAAAAACTGTTTTTT	CASSVGGRSNEKLFF
TRBV4-2	TRBJ2-7	TRBD1	-	TGTGCCAGCAGCGGAGACAGGGCGTCCCTCGAGCAGTACTTC	CASSGDRASLEQYF
TRBV4-1	TRBJ2-3	TRBD1	-	TGCGCCAGCAGCCAAGTTGGGGGACAGGGCACAGATACGCAGTATTTT	CASSQVGGQGTDTQYF
TRBV4-1	TRBJ1-4	TRBD1	-	TGCGCCAGCAGCCAAGGACAGGGGGCTGAAAAACTGTTTTTT	CASSQGQGAEKLFF
TRBV5-1	TRBJ2-2	-	few	TGCGCCAGCAGCGTGTCTCAGGGCGCCGGGGAGCTGTTTTTT	CASSVSQGAGELFF
TRBV6-5	TRBJ1-3	TRBD1	once	TGTGCCAGCAGCCGGGGACAGGCCTTAGGGAACACCATATATTTT	CASSRGQALGNTIYF
TRBV3-1/TRBV3-2	TRBJ1-6	TRBD1	once	TGTGCCAGCACCACTACAGGGGGGAATTCACCCCTCCACTTT	CASTTTGGNSPLHF
TRBV7-2	TRBJ1-6	TRBD1	-	TGTGCCAGCAGTTCTCGACAGGGGGCCGCTCTAATCCACTTT	CASSSRQGAALIHF
TRBV6-5	TRBJ1-6	-	-	TGTGCCAGCAGTCGACTAAATACTAATTCACCCCTCCACTTT	CASSRLNTNSPLHF
TRBV25-1	TRBJ2-3	TRBD1	-	TGTGCCAGCACCGGGACAGGGTACACGCAGTATTTT	CASTGTGYTQYF
TRBV4-3	TRBJ2-7	-	-	TGCGCCAGCAGCCAAGATGCGGGCTTGGTCGGCGAGCAGTACTTC	CASSQDAGLVGEQYF
TRBV6-6	TRBJ2-3	-	-	TGTGCCAGCAGTTACTCGGAGGGCACAGATACGCAGTATTTT	CASSYSEGTDTQYF
TRBV27	TRBJ1-1	-	-	TGTGCCAGCAGTCGCGACAGTGGTTTTGGCACTGAAGCTTTCTTT	CASSRDSGFGTEAFF
TRBV4-3	TRBJ1-2	-	-	TGCGCCAGCAGCCAAGCCCGGGGGGCGGGCTATGGCTACACCTTC	CASSQARGAGYGYTF
TRBV27	TRBJ2-5	TRBD2	few	TGTGCCAGCAGTCCGGGACTAGCGGGAATGGGGGAGACCCAGTACTTC	CASSPGLAGMGETQYF
TRBV28	TRBJ1-5	TRBD1	once	TGTGCCAGCACTTTACAGGGGAATCAGCCCCAGCATTTT	CASTLQGNQPQHF
TRBV29-1	TRBJ2-1	TRBD2	-	TGCAGCGTTGGGAAACTAGCGGGAGGGCTCCGGGATGAGCAGTTCTTC	CSVGKLAGGLRDEQFF
TRBV12-5	TRBJ2-7	-	-	TGTGCTAGTGGTTTGGTGAGTGAGCAGTACTTC	CASGLVSEQYF
TRBV5-4	TRBJ2-1	TRBD2	-	TGTGCCAGCACGCTAGCGGGGGGAAATGAGCAGTTCTTC	CASTLAGGNEQFF
TRBV7-9	TRBJ1-1	-	-	TGTGCCAGCAGCCGCCCACGACAGAGGAACACTGAAGCTTTCTTT	CASSRPRQRNTEAFF
TRBV11-2	TRBJ2-7	-	once	TGTGCCAGCAGCCCTTCCTACGAGCAGTACTTC	CASSPSYEQYF
TRBV2	TRBJ1-2	TRBD1	-	TGTGCCAGCAGCTCCCGACAGGGAACTAACTATGGCTACACCTTC	CASSSRQGTNYGYTF
TRBV30	TRBJ1-3	TRBD1	-	TGTGCCTGGAATACACTGGGACAGAGAAACACCATATATTTT	CAWNTLGQRNTIYF
TRBV11-3	TRBJ2-2	TRBD2	-	TGTGCCAGCAGCCCGCGGACTAGCGGGAGGGGAACGAACACCGGGGAGCTGTTTTTT	CASSPRTSGRGTNTGELFF
TRBV5-4	TRBJ2-5	-	-	TGTGCCAGCAGCTTAATGGCGGAAGAGACCCAGTACTTC	CASSLMAEETQYF
TRBV7-9	TRBJ1-4	-	-	TGTGCCAGCAGCCCGCAGGGCTCAACTAATGAAAAACTGTTTTTT	CASSPQGSTNEKLFF
TRBV10-2	TRBJ1-5	TRBD1	few	TGCGCCAGCAGTGAGACAGGGGGTGGGCAGCCCCAGCATTTT	CASSETGGGQPQHF
TRBV5-1	TRBJ2-4	TRBD2	-	TGCGCCAGCAGCTTGGGTCGGGTAGCGGGAGACGCGGCCAAAAACATTCAGTACTTC	CASSLGRVAGDAAKNIQYF
TRBV11-2	TRBJ2-7	TRBD1	-	TGTGCCAGCAGCTACGGACAGGGTGGGTCCTACGAGCAGTACTTC	CASSYGQGGSYEQYF
TRBV5-5	TRBJ1-2	TRBD1	-	TGTGCCAGCAGCCTAGAGGACAGGAACTATGGCTACACCTTC	CASSLEDRNYGYTF
TRBV7-9	TRBJ2-3	TRBD2	-	TGTGCCAGCAGCTCTAGCGGGGGGGCAGTATATACGCAGTATTTT	CASSSSGGAVYTQYF
TRBV9	TRBJ1-2	TRBD1	once	TGTGCCAGCGGAGAGGACAGGGGAAGATATGGCTACACCTTC	CASGEDRGRYGYTF
TRBV4-3	TRBJ1-1	-	-	TGCGCCAGCAGCCAAGAGGCAGGGGCCCTGAACACTGAAGCTTTCTTT	CASSQEAGALNTEAFF
TRBV7-8	TRBJ1-2	TRBD1	-	TGTGCCAGCAGCTTAGCGTTGACAGGGAACTATGGCTACACCTTC	CASSLALTGNYGYTF
TRBV5-8	TRBJ2-7	-	-	TGTGCCAGCAGCTTGGGGCAGGCCGACGAGCAGTACTTC	CASSLGQADEQYF
TRBV4-1	TRBJ2-1	TRBD2	-	TGCGCCAGCAGGCCCCAGACCTCCCCAACTAGCGGGGTCTACAATGAGCAGTTCTTC	CASRPQTSPTSGVYNEQFF
TRBV5-4	TRBJ2-7	-	-	TGTGCCAGCAGCGCGACACAGGGTAACTCCTACGAGCAGTACTTC	CASSATQGNSYEQYF